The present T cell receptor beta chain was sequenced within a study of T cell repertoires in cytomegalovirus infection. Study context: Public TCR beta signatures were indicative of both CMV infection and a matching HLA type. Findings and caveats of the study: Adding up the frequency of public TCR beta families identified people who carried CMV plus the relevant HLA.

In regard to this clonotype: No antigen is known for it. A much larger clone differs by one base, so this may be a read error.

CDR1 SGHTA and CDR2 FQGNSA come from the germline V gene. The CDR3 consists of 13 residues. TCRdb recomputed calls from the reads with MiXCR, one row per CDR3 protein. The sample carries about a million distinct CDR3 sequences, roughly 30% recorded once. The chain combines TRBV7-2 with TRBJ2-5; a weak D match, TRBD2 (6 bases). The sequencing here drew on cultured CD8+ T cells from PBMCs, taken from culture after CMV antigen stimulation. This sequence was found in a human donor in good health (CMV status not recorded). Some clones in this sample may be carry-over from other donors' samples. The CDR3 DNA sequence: TGTGCCAGCAGCTCGGACTATCAAGTGACCCAGTACTTC. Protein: CASSSDYQVTQYF.